Listed here are 32 T cell receptor beta chains from one sample, sequenced in a study of cytomegalovirus exposure and HLA in healthy donors. The PCR had 60 Vbeta and 13 Jbeta primers. Clones were sequenced by immunoSEQ multiplex PCR, and TCRdb holds only the in-frame ones, with some missing. The profile covers tens of thousands of clones, with roughly 79% appearing a single time and 1.9% taken by the ten largest. The specimen sequenced was PBMCs. These receptors originate from a woman aged 25 to 39 in good health and CMV-seronegative.

As for this clone: Other DNA sequences in this sample translate to the same CDR3. The V and J genes are TRBV7-3 and TRBJ2-5, with a possible D match to TRBD2 (6 bases). Germline CDR1 reads SGHTA; CDR2 reads FQGTGA. V was shortened by 1 base and J by 5 bases, with 8 bases between the two germline ends. The CDR3 loop spans 13 amino acids. CDR3 sequence reads: CASSLNRGETQYF. The CDR3 DNA is TGTGCCAGCAGCTTAAATCGGGGGGAGACCCAGTACTTC.

This clone was seen more than once but under ten times. The chain is built from TRBV30 and TRBJ2-5; 12 bases align to TRBD2. The CDR3 totals 17 residues. The V gene's germline CDR1 is GTSNPN and CDR2 SVGIG (reference sequence). V was pared by 4 bases and J by 4 bases, with 13 bases of the junction left unmatched. The CDR3 region is CAWTGLAGTQGVETQYF. DNA of the CDR3: TGTGCCTGGACTGGACTAGCGGGGACGCAGGGTGTAGAGACCCAGTACTTC.

The genes are TRBV11-2 and TRBJ1-1; D gene ambiguous. This CDR3 has 13 residues. The V end lost 3 bases, the J end lost 5 bases, and 10 bases lay between the germline ends. The V gene's germline CDR1 is SGHAT and CDR2 FQNNGV. CDR3 DNA sequence: TGTGCCAGCAGCTTTCTGGGAGAAACTGAAGCTTTCTTT. It encodes CASSFLGETEAFF.

The chain uses TRBV7-2 and TRBJ2-5; tentative D call: TRBD2 (6 bases). CDR3 size: 13 residues. Germline V lookup: CDR1 SGHTA, CDR2 FQGNSA. Trimming left V 5 bases short and J 2 bases short, with 9 bases between. The CDR3 sequence: CASSRGLQETQYF. For the CDR3, the DNA is TGTGCCAGCAGCCGCGGACTACAAGAGACCCAGTACTTC.

This clone was found a few times. The chain has TRBV7-8 and TRBJ2-1; no clear D. Germline V CDR1 and CDR2: SGHVS, FQNEAQ. There are 14 residues in the CDR3. The V gene lost 3 bases and the J gene lost 2 bases, with 8 bases spanning the gap. CDR3: CASSFPSPYNEQFF. CDR3 coding DNA: TGTGCCAGCAGCTTCCCCAGTCCCTACAATGAGCAGTTCTTC.

This rearrangement joins TRBV6-1 to TRBJ2-1, with a weak D call TRBD2 (6 bases). Germline V gives CDR1 MNHNS, CDR2 SASEGT. Trimming took off 6 bases at V and 16 bases at J, with 16 bases between the two ends. CDR3 size: 11 residues. The DNA of the CDR3 is TGTGCCAGCAGAACCGGGACTCCCTCATTCTTC. This codes for CASRTGTPSFF.

V is TRBV4-2 and J is TRBJ1-5; 9 nucleotides agree with TRBD1. The CDR3 has 18 residues. Germline CDR1 reads LGHNA; CDR2 reads YNFKEQ. V shed 0 bases and J 6 bases; nucleotides not matched to a gene: 12. This CDR3 reads CASSQDGSGTGLGQPQHF. The CDR3 DNA is TGTGCCAGCAGCCAAGATGGGTCCGGGACAGGGCTTGGTCAGCCCCAGCATTTT.

This clone was picked up a small number of times. CDR3 protein: CASQQGSKAFF. As DNA, the CDR3 is TGTGCCAGTCAACAGGGGTCTAAAGCTTTCTTT. V gene TRBV19 combines with J gene TRBJ1-1; TRBD1 matches 7 bases. The CDR3 is 11 amino acids. With 8 bases clipped from V and 9 bases from J, the junction kept 6 bases outside the gene matches. Germline values: CDR1 LNHDA, CDR2 SQIVND (reference sequence).

A few counts support this clone. CDR3 nucleotides: TGTGCCAGCAGCTTTCGTTCGGAGACCCAGTACTTC. Translation gives CASSFRSETQYF. The chain carries TRBV5-5 and TRBJ2-5; D remains unclear. The CDR3 covers 12 residues. V lost 2 bases, J lost 5 bases, and 7 bases lay in between. The V gene's germline CDR1 is SGHKS and CDR2 YYEKEE (reference sequence). Using reference TRBV5-5 and TRBJ2-5 for the parts outside the CDR3, the full variable domain is DAGVTQSPTHLIKTRGQQVTLRCSPISGHKSVSWYQQVLGQGPQFIFQYYEKEERGRGNFPDRFSARQFPNYSSELNVNALLLGDSALYLCASSFRSETQYFGPGTRLLVL.

This clone was detected only a few times. The V and J genes are TRBV4-3 and TRBJ2-3; 8 nucleotides align to TRBD1. Per the germline V gene, CDR1 is LGHNA and CDR2 is YSLEER. The CDR3 contains 16 residues. J gave up 5 bases and V 0 bases, and 7 bases lay outside the gene matches. CDR3 nucleotide sequence: TGCGCCAGCAGCCAAGAAGCCAGGGGGCACGGAGATACGCAGTATTTT. Its translation: CASSQEARGHGDTQYF.

V usage is TRBV21-1 and J usage is TRBJ2-7; TRBD2 was called by the table and not checked on the DNA. TRBV21-1 is termed a pseudogene. The CDR3 loop spans 12 amino acids. The CDR3 nucleotides are TGTGAGGGTGGGAGTCGTTGGTACGAGCAGTACTTC. This codes for CEGGSRWYEQYF.

The chain employs TRBV15 and TRBJ1-1; D is uncertain. CDR1 LNHNV and CDR2 YYDKDF come from the germline V gene (reference sequence). The length of the CDR3 is 14 residues. Trimming pared 0 bases from V and 7 bases from J, leaving 12 bases between. DNA of the CDR3: TGTGCCACCAGCAGAGATTTTGGGCAGATTGAAGCTTTCTTT. It codes for CATSRDFGQIEAFF.

The chain recombines TRBV29-1 with TRBJ2-1; perhaps TRBD2 as D (5 bases). Germline values: CDR1 SQVTM, CDR2 ANQGSEA. V was cut by 7 bases and J by 4 bases, with 11 bases left in between. The length of the CDR3 is 12 residues. The CDR3 DNA reads TGCAGCGGATCGGGGTCATACAATGAGCAGTTCTTC. Translating gives CSGSGSYNEQFF.

V is TRBV27 and J is TRBJ2-7; D is ambiguous. V dropped 4 bases and J dropped 3 bases, with 4 bases sitting between them. This CDR3 has 11 residues. The germline gives CDR1 MNHEY, CDR2 SMNVEV (reference sequence). The CDR3 DNA sequence: TGTGCCAGCAGTTCCAACTACGAGCAGTACTTC. It encodes CASSSNYEQYF.

This clone was picked up one time. This chain uses TRBV5-1 with TRBJ1-2, with TRBD1 identical over 7 bases. Unmatched junction bases numbered 7, after V lost 4 bases and J lost 4 bases. CDR1 and CDR2 from the germline V gene are SGHRS and YFSETQ. The CDR3 is made up of 14 amino acids. The CDR3 region is CASSVQSGGYGYTF. Here the CDR3 DNA reads TGCGCCAGCAGCGTCCAGTCAGGGGGCTATGGCTACACCTTC.

The V call is TRBV4-3, the J call TRBJ2-7, with 8 positions matching TRBD1. CDR1 and CDR2 from the germline V gene are LGHNA and YSLEER. The CDR3 spans 15 residues. V shed 0 bases, J shed 4 bases, and the junction held 5 bases outside the gene matches. CDR3 amino acids: CASSQEAGGAYEQYF. The CDR3 DNA reads TGCGCCAGCAGCCAAGAGGCAGGGGGCGCTTACGAGCAGTACTTC.

The chain has TRBV6-6 and TRBJ1-1; D remains ambiguous. The V end was cut by 5 bases, the J end by 7 bases, with 8 bases between. This CDR3 has 11 amino acids. Germline assignment: CDR1 MNHNY and CDR2 SVGAGI (reference sequence). The CDR3 bases are TGTGCCAGCAGTCCCGGGAGTGAAGCTTTCTTT. Protein product: CASSPGSEAFF.

In its sample, this clone was seen a few times. The chain uses TRBV28 and TRBJ1-2; D is unresolved. The CDR3 has 14 amino acids. The germline CDR1 and CDR2 sequences are MDHEN and SYDVKM. V lost 4 bases to trimming and J lost 1 base, with 10 bases between them. In DNA, the CDR3 is TGTGCCAGCAGTTCTGGACTGATTAACTATGGCTACACCTTC. Translated, it gives CASSSGLINYGYTF.

This rearrangement joins TRBV28 to TRBJ2-5, with 7 bases matching TRBD1. The CDR3 loop spans 13 amino acids. Trimming at V came to 9 bases and at J to 5 bases, leaving 9 bases not matched to a gene. Germline-derived CDR1 and CDR2 are MDHEN and SYDVKM. CDR3 sequence reads: CASSGQVKETQYF. CDR3 coding DNA: TGTGCCAGTTCCGGACAGGTAAAGGAGACCCAGTACTTC.

This clone was counted a few times. V is TRBV27 and J is TRBJ2-1; D remains unclear. Germline loops: CDR1 MNHEY, CDR2 SMNVEV (reference sequence). Trimming pared 3 bases from V and 0 bases from J, leaving 9 bases between. The CDR3 spans 15 residues. The CDR3 is CASSLSPRSYNEQFF. CDR3 DNA sequence: TGTGCCAGCAGTTTGAGTCCTCGCTCCTACAATGAGCAGTTCTTC.

The rearrangement links TRBV11-2 to TRBJ2-3, with 14 bases lining up with TRBD2. J gave up 11 bases and V 1 base, and 5 bases lay outside the gene matches. CDR1 and CDR2 from the germline V gene are SGHAT and FQNNGV. The CDR3 runs to 15 residues. CDR3 bases: TGTGCCAGCAGCTTAGGAGGACTAGCGGGAGGCGGGCAGTATTTT. Protein sequence: CASSLGGLAGGGQYF. Full variable domain (rest looked up from reference TRBV11-2 and TRBJ2-3): EAGVAQSPRYKIIEKRQSVAFWCNPISGHATLYWYQQILGQGPKLLIQFQNNGVVDDSQLPKDRFSAERLKGVDSTLKIQPAKLEDSAVYLCASSLGGLAGGGQYFGPGTRLTVL.

The gene calls are TRBV27 and TRBJ1-2; TRBD1 might be the D (5 bases). The V end lost 4 bases, the J end lost 4 bases, and 16 bases lay between the germline ends. Germline V gene lookup returns CDR1 MNHEY and CDR2 SMNVEV (reference sequence). CDR3 length equals 15 residues. CDR3 amino acids: CASSSPGQGPYGYTF. In nucleotides, the CDR3 is TGTGCCAGCAGTTCTCCAGGGCAGGGCCCCTATGGCTACACCTTC.

J is TRBJ2-6 and V is TRBV5-6; D might be TRBD1 (5 bases). With 0 bases removed from V and 0 bases from J, the gap between germline ends came to 13 bases. The germline V gene encodes CDR1 SGHDT and CDR2 YYEEEE. The CDR3 is 18 residues long. CDR3 in amino acids: CASSLVWGGRSGANVLTF. DNA for the CDR3: TGTGCCAGCAGCTTGGTCTGGGGCGGACGCTCTGGGGCCAACGTCCTGACTTTC.

This chain links TRBV15 with TRBJ1-6; possibly TRBD1 for D (6 bases). The CDR3 loop spans 15 amino acids. Deletions cut 0 bases from V and 7 bases from J, with 10 bases between. The V gene's germline CDR1 is LNHNV and CDR2 YYDKDF (reference sequence). CDR3 DNA sequence: TGTGCCACCAGCAGAGAAGGGACATCAAATTCACCCCTCCACTTT. This encodes CATSREGTSNSPLHF.

The chain is built from TRBV19 and TRBJ2-3; D ambiguous. CDR1 LNHDA and CDR2 SQIVND come from the germline V gene (reference sequence). Trimming stripped 0 bases from V and 2 bases from J, with 6 bases between. This CDR3 has 14 amino acids. Here the CDR3 reads CASSIDSSTDTQYF. In DNA, the CDR3 is TGTGCCAGTAGTATAGACTCCTCCACAGATACGCAGTATTTT.

The chain joins TRBV28 to TRBJ2-7; 16 positions agree with TRBD2. The V gene's germline CDR1 is MDHEN and CDR2 SYDVKM. With 6 bases clipped from V and 13 bases from J, the junction kept 12 bases outside the gene matches. This CDR3 comprises 15 residues. CDR3 nucleotide sequence: TGTGCCAGCAGACAACAGGGACTAGCGGGAGGGGGACTTTACTTC. It codes for CASRQQGLAGGGLYF. The entire variable domain, with the rest obtained from reference TRBV28 and TRBJ2-7, is as follows: DVKVTQSSRYLVKRTGEKVFLECVQDMDHENMFWYRQDPGLGLRLIYFSYDVKMKEKGDIPEGYSVSREKKERFSLILESASTNQTSMYLCASRQQGLAGGGLYFGPGTRLTVT.

The genes are TRBV28 and TRBJ2-5; the match to TRBD2 covers 15 bases. Germline V CDR1 and CDR2: MDHEN, SYDVKM. V lost 4 bases, J lost 5 bases, and 14 bases stayed unmatched. The length of the CDR3 is 19 residues. CDR3 loop: CASSSHHLRTSGREETQYF. The CDR3 DNA is TGTGCCAGCAGTTCCCATCACCTGAGGACTAGCGGGAGGGAGGAGACCCAGTACTTC. Drawing the rest from reference TRBV28 and TRBJ2-5, the complete variable domain is DVKVTQSSRYLVKRTGEKVFLECVQDMDHENMFWYRQDPGLGLRLIYFSYDVKMKEKGDIPEGYSVSREKKERFSLILESASTNQTSMYLCASSSHHLRTSGREETQYFGPGTRLLVL.

The chain employs TRBV9 and TRBJ2-2; 9 bases are a match to TRBD2. CDR1 is SGDLS, CDR2 YYNGEE, per germline. This CDR3 spans 18 amino acids. The V and J ends lost 0 bases and 1 base, in that order; junction bases with no gene match: 7. CDR3 DNA: TGTGCCAGCAGCGTAGGGCTAGCGGGATTTAGGAACACCGGGGAGCTGTTTTTT. The encoded protein is CASSVGLAGFRNTGELFF. Full variable domain (missing parts from reference TRBV9 and TRBJ2-2): DSGVTQTPKHLITATGQRVTLRCSPRSGDLSVYWYQQSLDQGLQFLIQYYNGEERAKGNILERFSAQQFPDLHSELNLSSLELGDSALYFCASSVGLAGFRNTGELFFGEGSRLTVL.

V is TRBV5-1 and J is TRBJ1-2; 9 bases align to TRBD1. Germline trimming cut 3 bases from V and 7 bases from J; bases unmatched to any gene: 7. The CDR3 contains 14 residues. Per germline, CDR1 SGHRS and CDR2 YFSETQ. CDR3 region: CASSYQQGAGGYTF. DNA for the CDR3: TGCGCCAGCAGCTATCAACAGGGGGCTGGTGGCTACACCTTC. Based on the CDR3 plus reference TRBV5-1 and TRBJ1-2, the full variable domain is KAGVTQTPRYLIKTRGQQVTLSCSPISGHRSVSWYQQTPGQGLQFLFEYFSETQRNKGNFPGRFSGRQFSNSRSEMNVSTLELGDSALYLCASSYQQGAGGYTFGSGTRLTVV.

The V call is TRBV6-5, the J call TRBJ2-7; D is undetermined. Per the germline V gene, CDR1 is MNHEY and CDR2 is SVGAGI. V lost 10 bases to trimming and J lost 0 bases, with 16 bases between them. CDR3 length: 14 residues. CDR3 amino acids: CATKLSGGSYEQYF. In DNA form, the CDR3 reads TGTGCCACCAAACTCTCCGGCGGCTCCTACGAGCAGTACTTC.

A single count supports this clone. At one end, the junction sequence differs from germline, possibly due to a read error. This chain uses TRBV7-9 with TRBJ2-7, with TRBD2 identical over 7 bases. The V gene's germline CDR1 is SEHNR and CDR2 FQNEAQ (reference sequence). This CDR3 region has 15 residues. The CDR3 loop is CSSSLAGASIPEQYF. The CDR3 nucleotides are TGTTCCAGCAGCTTGGCGGGAGCTAGTATCCCCGAGCAGTACTTC.

This chain joins TRBV6-1 and TRBJ2-7, with 7 bases aligning to TRBD2. The junction had 10 bases not matched to a gene; V was cut back by 5 bases and J by 3 bases. Germline V gene lookup returns CDR1 MNHNS and CDR2 SASEGT. This CDR3 is 15 amino acids long. The CDR3 DNA reads as TGTGCCAGCAGTTCGGCTAGCGGAGCTTTCTACGAGCAGTACTTC. This encodes CASSSASGAFYEQYF.